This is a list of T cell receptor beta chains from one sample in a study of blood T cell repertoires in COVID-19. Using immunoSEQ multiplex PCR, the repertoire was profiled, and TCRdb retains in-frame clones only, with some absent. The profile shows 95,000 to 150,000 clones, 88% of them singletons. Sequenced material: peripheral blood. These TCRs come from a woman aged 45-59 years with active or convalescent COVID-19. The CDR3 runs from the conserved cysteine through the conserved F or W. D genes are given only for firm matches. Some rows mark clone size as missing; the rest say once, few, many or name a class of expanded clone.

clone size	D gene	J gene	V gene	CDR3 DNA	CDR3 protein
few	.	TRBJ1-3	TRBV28	TGTGCCAGCAGTTTAGCAGTGGGAAACACCATATATTTT	CASSLAVGNTIYF
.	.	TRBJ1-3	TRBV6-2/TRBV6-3	TGTGCCAGCAGTTACGGGACAAATTCTGGAAACACCATATATTTT	CASSYGTNSGNTIYF
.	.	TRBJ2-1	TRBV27	TGTGCCAGCAGTTTGAGAGGTGACAATGAGCAGTTCTTC	CASSLRGDNEQFF
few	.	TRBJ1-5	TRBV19	TGTGCCAGTAGTATAGACCGGGGATACAGGGACCATCAGCCCCAGCATTTT	CASSIDRGYRDHQPQHF
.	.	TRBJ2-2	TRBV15	TGTGCCACCAGCAGAGATCTTCTATCCGGTCTTCGAGGCACCGGGGAGCTGTTTTTT	CATSRDLLSGLRGTGELFF
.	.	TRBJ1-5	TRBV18	TGTGCCAGCTCCCCAGACAGAAATCAGCCCCAGCATTTT	CASSPDRNQPQHF
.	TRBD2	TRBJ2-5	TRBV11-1	TGTGCCAGCAGTACCGGGACTAGCGGGGGGGAGACCCAGTACTTC	CASSTGTSGGETQYF
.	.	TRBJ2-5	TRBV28	TGTGCCAGCAGTTTAAGCACAGGCGAGACCCAGTACTTC	CASSLSTGETQYF
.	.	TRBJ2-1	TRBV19	TGTGCCAGTAGTATAAAACTAGCTAGGGTTTACAATGAGCAGTTCTTC	CASSIKLARVYNEQFF
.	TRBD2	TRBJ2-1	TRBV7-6	TGTGCCAGCAGCCTAAGACTAGCGGGCGCCCCCTACAATGAGCAGTTCTTC	CASSLRLAGAPYNEQFF
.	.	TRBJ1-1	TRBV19	TGTGCCAGTAGTATAAGGGGGTCTTCTGAAGCTTTCTTT	CASSIRGSSEAFF
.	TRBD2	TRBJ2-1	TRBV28	TGTGCCAGCAGTTTATTTCCCGGGGGGTTTTCCTACAATGAGCAGTTCTTC	CASSLFPGGFSYNEQFF
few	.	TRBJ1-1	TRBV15	TGTGCCACCAGCACCGGGACTCCGAACACTGAAGCTTTCTTT	CATSTGTPNTEAFF
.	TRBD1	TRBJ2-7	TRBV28	TGTGCCAGCAGTTTAGTGGGACAGGACTACGAGCAGTACTTC	CASSLVGQDYEQYF
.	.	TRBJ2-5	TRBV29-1	TGCAGCGTTGAAAGGGTCGGAGGGGAGACCCAGTACTTC	CSVERVGGETQYF
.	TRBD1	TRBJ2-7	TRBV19	TGTGCCAGTAGTACCGGGACAGGGGGATACGAGCAGTACTTC	CASSTGTGGYEQYF
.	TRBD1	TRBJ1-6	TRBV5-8	TGTGCCAGCAGCTACCCGACAGGGCGGAATAATTCACCCCTCCACTTT	CASSYPTGRNNSPLHF
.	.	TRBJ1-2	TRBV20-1	TGCAGTGCTAGGCGGGTCTATGGCTACACCTTC	CSARRVYGYTF
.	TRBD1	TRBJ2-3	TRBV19	TGTGCCAGTAGTGCAGACAGGGATCCGTCTAGCACAGATACGCAGTATTTT	CASSADRDPSSTDTQYF
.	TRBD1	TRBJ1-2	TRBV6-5	TGTGCCAGCAGGTCCCCGGGACAGCTCTATGGCTACACCTTC	CASRSPGQLYGYTF